One sample yielded the 22 T cell receptor beta chains listed below, sequenced in a study of cytomegalovirus exposure and HLA in healthy donors. The PCR employed 60 Vbeta primers together with 13 Jbeta primers. Some clones are missing from TCRdb's copy, which holds only in-frame ones; the method was immunoSEQ multiplex PCR. The table has 95,000 to 150,000 clones, 55% to 75% seen once. The material sequenced was PBMCs. Every receptor here comes from a woman aged 40 to 49 in good health and CMV-seropositive.

V usage is TRBV15 and J usage is TRBJ1-2; D call uncertain. Trimming left V 8 bases short and J 4 bases short, with 11 bases between. This CDR3 has 12 amino acids. Germline V lookup: CDR1 LNHNV, CDR2 YYDKDF (reference sequence). The CDR3 is CATRDGRYGYTF. CDR3 coding DNA: TGTGCCACCCGGGATGGGCGCTATGGCTACACCTTC.

This chain connects TRBV18 to TRBJ1-1, with D possibly TRBD1 on 5 matching bases. From germline, CDR1 is KGHSH and CDR2 LQKENI. The V and J ends lost 3 bases and 7 bases respectively, with 18 bases between them. The CDR3 has 15 amino acids. As DNA, the CDR3 is TGTGCCAGCTCACCCGATCCAGGGATGCATGGTGAAGCTTTCTTT. Amino acid sequence: CASSPDPGMHGEAFF.

The chain has TRBV19 and TRBJ1-4, with 9 bases lining up with TRBD1. This CDR3 has 19 residues. The J segment lost 0 bases and the V segment lost 5 bases, leaving 13 bases of the junction unmatched. Looked up from germline, CDR1 is LNHDA and CDR2 is SQIVND (reference sequence). CDR3 amino acids: CASSPRPGQGLATNEKLFF. CDR3 DNA: TGTGCCAGTAGTCCGAGACCGGGACAGGGCCTAGCAACTAATGAAAAACTGTTTTTT.

This clone was picked up a small number of times. This chain connects TRBV9 to TRBJ1-1, with a possible D match to TRBD1 (6 bases). CDR1 SGDLS and CDR2 YYNGEE come from the germline V gene. CDR3 length: 13 amino acids. Trimming pared 3 bases from V and 11 bases from J, leaving 17 bases between. CDR3 sequence reads: CASSAQDRLRAFF. CDR3 coding DNA: TGTGCCAGCAGCGCTCAGGACAGACTCAGGGCTTTCTTT.

The chain employs TRBV5-1 and TRBJ1-1; maybe TRBD1 (6 bases). The CDR3 has 16 residues. CDR1 is SGHRS, CDR2 YFSETQ, per germline. Deletions cut 4 bases from V and 6 bases from J, with 22 bases between. CDR3 region: CASSVLGGAMPSEAFF. CDR3 DNA sequence: TGCGCCAGCAGCGTACTCGGGGGGGCAATGCCCTCTGAAGCTTTCTTT.

The gene calls are TRBV5-4 and TRBJ1-1; D might be TRBD1 (5 bases). The V and J ends lost 0 bases and 5 bases respectively, with 5 bases between them. This CDR3 spans 12 amino acids. From germline, CDR1 is SGHNT and CDR2 YYREEE (reference sequence). The CDR3 reads CASSLDRTEAFF. The DNA for the CDR3 is TGTGCCAGCAGCTTGGACAGGACTGAAGCTTTCTTT.

The sample holds one count of this clone. The chain recombines TRBV15 with TRBJ1-6; 8 bases align to TRBD1. CDR1 and CDR2 (germline): LNHNV, YYDKDF (reference sequence). The CDR3 length is 13 residues. With 5 bases clipped from V and 8 bases from J, the junction kept 2 bases outside the gene matches. The CDR3 loop is CATSGQGDSPLHF. As DNA, the CDR3 is TGTGCCACCAGCGGACAGGGAGATTCACCCCTCCACTTT.

Written as DNA, the CDR3 is TGTGCCAGCAGCCAGGGGGTCAGGACCTACGAGCAGTACTTC. This gives the protein CASSQGVRTYEQYF. The chain links TRBV13 to TRBJ2-7; 7 nucleotides align to TRBD1. CDR3 length: 14 amino acids. V dropped 5 bases and J dropped 2; count of bases not matched to a gene: 6. Germline V gene data show CDR1 as PRHDT and CDR2 as FYEKMQ (reference sequence). Using reference TRBV13 and TRBJ2-7 for the parts outside the CDR3, the full variable domain is AAGVIQSPRHLIKEKRETATLKCYPIPRHDTVYWYQQGPGQDPQFLISFYEKMQSDKGSIPDRFSAQQFSDYHSELNMSSLELGDSALYFCASSQGVRTYEQYFGPGTRLTVT.

The V call is TRBV5-1, the J call TRBJ1-1; D might be TRBD1 (5 bases). CDR3 length equals 17 residues. V lost 4 bases to trimming and J lost 4 bases, with 23 bases between them. Germline loops: CDR1 SGHRS, CDR2 YFSETQ. CDR3 bases: TGCGCCAGCAGCCACCGAGACTCACAGGCCCGGGCCACTGAAGCTTTCTTT. Translating it yields CASSHRDSQARATEAFF.

The CDR3 DNA is TGCGCCAGCAGCCTCCAGGTGCGGGACACTGAAGCTTTCTTT. Translating gives CASSLQVRDTEAFF. V usage is TRBV4-3 and J usage is TRBJ1-1, with no clear D. V lost 4 bases and J lost 3, with 12 bases in between. This CDR3 is 14 amino acids long. Germline V gene sequence: CDR1 LGHNA, CDR2 YSLEER.

This sequence joins TRBV19 and TRBJ1-6, with D uncertain. V lost 7 bases and J 7 bases, leaving 11 bases between the germline ends. Germline values: CDR1 LNHDA, CDR2 SQIVND (reference sequence). This CDR3 is built from 13 residues. In DNA form, the CDR3 reads TGTGCCAGTAAGTTCACAGAGAATTCACCCCTCCACTTT. Protein product: CASKFTENSPLHF.

The chain uses TRBV10-3 and TRBJ2-3, with D perhaps matching TRBD1 (5 bases). Trimming took off 4 bases at V and 0 bases at J, with 11 bases between the two ends. The CDR3 length is 15 residues. Germline values: CDR1 ENHRY, CDR2 SYGVKD. The CDR3 DNA follows: TGTGCCATCAGTGGACAGCTACCTAGCACAGATACGCAGTATTTT. Its translation: CAISGQLPSTDTQYF.

The chain has TRBV7-2 and TRBJ2-4, with D perhaps matching TRBD2 (6 bases). Germline V CDR1 and CDR2: SGHTA, FQGNSA. The CDR3 sequence is 16 residues long. Between the trimmed V and J ends, which lost 5 bases and 4 bases, there was a span of 18 bases. CDR3 region: CASSPYPGLRKNIQYF. The CDR3 DNA is TGTGCCAGCAGCCCGTATCCGGGACTTCGGAAAAACATTCAGTACTTC.

V is TRBV7-9 and J is TRBJ1-6, with TRBD1 as a possible D gene (6 bases). V was pared by 2 bases and J by 7 bases, with 12 bases between. There are 15 residues in the CDR3. CDR1 SEHNR and CDR2 FQNEAQ come from the germline V gene (reference sequence). In DNA, the CDR3 is TGTGCCAGCAGCTTATCGGCAGGGGCAAATTCACCCCTCCACTTT. Translation gives CASSLSAGANSPLHF.

J is TRBJ2-5 and V is TRBV5-1, with D possibly being TRBD1 (6 bases). Germline V gene lookup returns CDR1 SGHRS and CDR2 YFSETQ. This CDR3 spans 14 amino acids. V was cut by 0 bases and J by 4 bases, with 10 bases left in between. The CDR3 DNA follows: TGCGCCAGCAGCTTGGCCCCAGGGGTAGAGACCCAGTACTTC. It yields the protein CASSLAPGVETQYF.

CDR3 in amino acids: CASSQVGGTEAFF. CDR3 nucleotide sequence: TGCGCCAGCAGCCAAGTGGGGGGCACTGAAGCTTTCTTT. The rearrangement joins TRBV4-3 to TRBJ1-1; possible D gene TRBD1, 5 bases. Germline CDR1 LGHNA, CDR2 YSLEER. V lost 1 base and J lost 4, with 7 bases in between. The CDR3 is 13 amino acids.

This chain joins TRBV5-1 and TRBJ2-7; 11 positions match TRBD1. There are 15 residues in the CDR3. V gave up 3 bases and J gave up 7 bases; unmatched junction bases: 9. Germline V gene lookup returns CDR1 SGHRS and CDR2 YFSETQ. CDR3 loop: CASSYGTGGGWEQYF. Written as DNA, the CDR3 is TGCGCCAGCAGCTACGGGACAGGGGGTGGGTGGGAGCAGTACTTC.

This chain uses TRBV7-8 with TRBJ2-7; 12 bases match TRBD1. The V and J ends lost 5 bases and 4 bases, in that order; junction bases with no gene match: 6. The length of the CDR3 is 15 residues. CDR1 and CDR2 (germline): SGHVS, FQNEAQ. CDR3 nucleotides: TGTGCCAGCAGCGGGGACAGGGGGCAATGGTACGAGCAGTACTTC. As protein: CASSGDRGQWYEQYF.

The gene calls are TRBV9 and TRBJ1-2, with 7 bases fitting TRBD1. Germline V gene lookup returns CDR1 SGDLS and CDR2 YYNGEE. The CDR3 extends over 18 amino acids. After removal of 2 bases from V and 8 bases from J, the junction contained 21 bases not matched to a gene. The CDR3 coding sequence is TGTGCCAGCAGCGTCCTAGTAGGACAGGCCACGGATCTCGGGGGCTACACCTTC. It codes for CASSVLVGQATDLGGYTF.

This clone was counted a few times. The chain uses TRBV7-2 and TRBJ2-2; TRBD2 matches at 9 bases. Germline assignment: CDR1 SGHTA and CDR2 FQGNSA. The CDR3 spans 14 residues. Trimming removed 11 bases from V and 2 bases from J; junction bases left unmatched: 6. The CDR3 here is CAGGTSRNTGELFF. CDR3 sequence (DNA): TGTGCCGGAGGGACTAGCCGAAACACCGGGGAGCTGTTTTTT.

The J gene is TRBJ1-1, the V gene TRBV6-5, with a possible D match to TRBD1 (6 bases). The CDR3 sequence is 15 residues long. Germline V gene sequence: CDR1 MNHEY, CDR2 SVGAGI. Trimming cost V 6 bases and J 4 bases, with 18 bases left between them. The CDR3 loop is CASSDNRASGTEAFF. Here the CDR3 DNA reads TGTGCCAGCAGCGACAACAGGGCAAGCGGCACTGAAGCTTTCTTT.

The rearrangement uses TRBV2 and TRBJ1-4; D remains unclear. Germline V CDR1 and CDR2: SNHLY, FYNNEI. CDR3 size: 10 residues. V lost 11 bases to trimming and J lost 8 bases, with 9 bases between them. CDR3 bases: TGTGCCTCCTCGCAGGAAAAACTGTTTTTT. Encoded protein: CASSQEKLFF.